These T cell receptor beta chains were read from a single sample in a study of T cells expressing NK-cell markers. TCRdb reprocessed the 5' RACE reads, with one entry per CDR3 protein and no DNA. Found here are about 460,000 distinct CDR3 sequences; the top ten clones hold around 1.4%. The sample was blood T cells: a sorted CD56 or NKG2C T cell subset, CD4+ or CD8+ T cells, or bulk PBMC T cells (not recorded which). These receptors came from a woman aged 45-60 years in good health. Each CDR3 is given with its conserved first and last residue.

v_gene: TRBV20-1
j_gene: TRBJ2-1
CDR3aa: CSARPILTNEQFF

v_gene: TRBV5-1
j_gene: TRBJ2-2
CDR3aa: CASSYTETSGNTGELFF

v_gene: TRBV12-3/TRBV12-4
j_gene: TRBJ2-5
CDR3aa: CASSLGIKTQYF

v_gene: TRBV25-1
j_gene: TRBJ2-3
CDR3aa: CASGNGLAGGDTQYF

v_gene: TRBV5-1
j_gene: TRBJ2-5
CDR3aa: CASLGGRSETQYF

v_gene: TRBV16
j_gene: TRBJ2-2
CDR3aa: CASGTDLNTGELFF

v_gene: TRBV10-3
j_gene: TRBJ2-1
CDR3aa: CAISVGQYNEQFF

v_gene: TRBV15
j_gene: TRBJ2-7
CDR3aa: CATSREETGYGEQYF

v_gene: TRBV5-1
j_gene: TRBJ2-5
CDR3aa: CASSPMGVGGRETQYF

v_gene: TRBV6-5
j_gene: TRBJ2-2
CDR3aa: CASRASMTGELFF

v_gene: TRBV4-1
j_gene: TRBJ2-7
CDR3aa: CASRPRDGPYEQYF

v_gene: TRBV6-1
j_gene: TRBJ2-7
CDR3aa: CASSLEAGMGEQYF

v_gene: TRBV20-1
j_gene: TRBJ1-1
CDR3aa: CSARESPGSEAFF

v_gene: TRBV7-9
j_gene: TRBJ2-7
CDR3aa: CASSLVGGGSRSYF

v_gene: TRBV20-1
j_gene: TRBJ2-7
CDR3aa: CSVGYSSYEQYF

v_gene: TRBV7-2
j_gene: TRBJ1-2
CDR3aa: CASSLRAGYTF

v_gene: TRBV12-5
j_gene: TRBJ2-2
CDR3aa: CASGLVPHDRAGTGELFF

v_gene: TRBV7-9
j_gene: TRBJ2-3
CDR3aa: CASSSIEADTQYF

v_gene: TRBV3-1
j_gene: TRBJ1-5
CDR3aa: CASSQDGTSNQPQHF

v_gene: TRBV5-1
j_gene: TRBJ2-7
CDR3aa: CASSLNFFLSGEQYF

v_gene: TRBV27
j_gene: TRBJ2-2
CDR3aa: CASTLKGTISNTGELFF

v_gene: TRBV5-1
j_gene: TRBJ2-1
CDR3aa: CASSLAPSSGYNEQFF

v_gene: TRBV5-1
j_gene: TRBJ1-1
CDR3aa: CASYSGTVNTEAFF

v_gene: TRBV28
j_gene: TRBJ2-5
CDR3aa: CASNPSGISQETQYF

v_gene: TRBV5-1
j_gene: TRBJ2-7
CDR3aa: CASSLDGRSAYEQYF

v_gene: TRBV29-1
j_gene: TRBJ1-4
CDR3aa: CSVAGQPTNEKLFF

v_gene: TRBV6-2/TRBV6-3
j_gene: TRBJ2-5
CDR3aa: CASSYRLAGETFQETQYF

v_gene: TRBV12-3/TRBV12-4
j_gene: TRBJ1-1
CDR3aa: CASTPYGPQAEAFF

v_gene: TRBV7-9
j_gene: TRBJ2-1
CDR3aa: CVVGQSSYNEQFF

v_gene: TRBV5-1
j_gene: TRBJ2-2
CDR3aa: CASSLAPAGVPGELFF

v_gene: TRBV11-2
j_gene: TRBJ2-1
CDR3aa: CASSFGKRVRSYNEQFF

v_gene: TRBV4-1
j_gene: TRBJ2-1
CDR3aa: CASSRGLALYNEQFF

v_gene: TRBV4-1
j_gene: TRBJ2-7
CDR3aa: CASSQDWASGRAYEQYF

v_gene: TRBV29-1
j_gene: TRBJ2-1
CDR3aa: CSVEIQNLFYNEQFF

v_gene: TRBV12-3/TRBV12-4
j_gene: TRBJ1-3
CDR3aa: CASSLATGGLGNTIYF

v_gene: TRBV6-5
j_gene: TRBJ2-5
CDR3aa: CASSYVGGTETQYF

v_gene: TRBV20-1
j_gene: TRBJ2-1
CDR3aa: CSAGLPHEQFF

v_gene: TRBV7-6
j_gene: TRBJ2-3
CDR3aa: CASSLLAGAADTQYF

v_gene: TRBV5-1
j_gene: TRBJ2-2
CDR3aa: CASSYATIRATGELFF

v_gene: TRBV12-5
j_gene: TRBJ2-2
CDR3aa: CASGYREGTGELFF

v_gene: TRBV20-1
j_gene: TRBJ2-2
CDR3aa: CSARPDRGFTGELFF

v_gene: TRBV12-3/TRBV12-4
j_gene: TRBJ1-1
CDR3aa: CASSLAGRVYETFF

v_gene: TRBV6-6
j_gene: TRBJ2-1
CDR3aa: CASISGTSMFNEQFF

v_gene: TRBV9
j_gene: TRBJ2-5
CDR3aa: CASSLREGRTGETQYF

v_gene: TRBV20-1
j_gene: TRBJ2-5
CDR3aa: CSAIGPWGSGSHQETQYF